The 3 T cell receptor beta chains presented below share a single source sample, sequenced in a study of post-analysis software for immune sequencing data. No antigen has been assigned to these receptors. Whole-study results and caveats: There were about five TRBV segments more frequent in patients than controls, and TRBV5-6, TRBV5-1 and TRBV20-1 were among them.

Unique-molecular-identifier-tagged TCR beta cDNA libraries were used. MiXCR, run by TCRdb on the PCR reads, gives a single entry per CDR3 protein. Of some 890,000 distinct CDR3 sequences in the sample, roughly 50% were seen once. The sample was blood. The receptors shown here come from a girl between 10 and 17 years old with multiple sclerosis.

The chain joins TRBV12-3 or TRBV12-4 to TRBJ1-1, with 9 bases identical to TRBD1. The CDR3 runs 16 residues. Germline trimming cut 3 bases from V and 1 base from J; bases unmatched to any gene: 6. As DNA, the CDR3 is TGTGCCAGCAGTTTCGGGACAGGGAATTCGAACACTGAAGCTTTCTTT. Amino acids: CASSFGTGNSNTEAFF.

This clonotype occurred once. DNA of the CDR3: TGTGCCAGCAGTCTCCCGGGACGGTCGACCGGGGAGCTGTTTTTT. Translation: CASSLPGRSTGELFF. V is TRBV7-9 and J is TRBJ2-2; either TRBD1 or TRBD2 may fit D (5 bases each). Trimming took 6 bases from V and 5 from J, leaving 16 bases between them. CDR1 and CDR2 from the germline V gene are SEHNR and FQNEAQ (reference sequence). The length of the CDR3 is 15 residues.

In nucleotides, the CDR3 is TGTGTGTCGGGGCGCCAAGAGACCCAGTACTTC. It translates to CVSGRQETQYF. The V call is TRBV11-2, the J call TRBJ2-5, with D perhaps assigned TRBD1 or TRBD2 (5 bases each). The CDR3 sequence is 11 residues long. Germline V gene lookup returns CDR1 SGHAT and CDR2 FQNNGV.